These T cell receptor beta chains were read from a single sample in a study of response to subunit inactivated influenza vaccine. Using its own MiXCR run on the RT-PCR reads, TCRdb lists one record per CDR3 protein. This table holds some 550,000 distinct CDR3 sequences, approximately 24% found once. Separately, the same data were catalogued under a study of T cells expressing NK-cell markers.

Sample: CD4+ T cells sorted from PBMCs, taken roughly 13 days after vaccination. These receptors all come from a man aged 50-60 years who received an inactivated influenza vaccine. Both conserved end residues are part of each CDR3. D genes are given only for firm matches. Expanded clones get a size class; other rows say once, few or many, or leave the size out.

CDR3 protein	CDR3 DNA	D gene	V gene	J gene	clone size
CASSEGVETQYF	TGCGCCAGCAGTGAGGGGGTAGAGACCCAGTACTTC	-	TRBV10-2	TRBJ2-5	-
CASVGGADWGGTQYF	TGTGCCAGCGTCGGAGGAGCCGATTGGGGTGGTACGCAGTATTTT	-	TRBV7-2	TRBJ2-3	few
CASSIAEISYEQYF	TGTGCCAGCAGCATCGCGGAGATCTCCTACGAGCAGTACTTC	-	TRBV7-9	TRBJ2-7	-
CSARDGGSPVEAFF	TGCAGTGCAAGGGATGGGGGGAGCCCCGTTGAAGCTTTCTTT	-	TRBV20-1	TRBJ1-1	-
CASGWGTDNSPLHF	TGTGCCAGCGGTTGGGGGACCGATAATTCACCCCTCCACTTT	-	TRBV12-3/TRBV12-4	TRBJ1-6	-
CASSSRRIRTDTQYF	TGTGCCAGCAGCTCCCGACGTATCCGCACAGATACGCAGTATTTT	-	TRBV7-8	TRBJ2-3	-
CSARLAGAFNNEQYF	TGCAGTGCCCGTCTAGCGGGAGCGTTTAACAACGAGCAGTACTTC	TRBD2	TRBV20-1	TRBJ2-7	-
CASSPTGIYEQYF	TGTGCCAGCTCACCGACAGGGATCTACGAGCAGTACTTC	TRBD1	TRBV18	TRBJ2-7	many
CSARAMLGTDEEQYF	TGCAGTGCTAGGGCCATGTTAGGCACAGATGAGGAGCAGTACTTC	-	TRBV20-1	TRBJ2-7	few
CASSESAGTDTQYF	TGTGCCAGCAGTGAATCAGCGGGCACAGATACGCAGTATTTT	-	TRBV25-1	TRBJ2-3	few
CSASWFAGSSYEQYF	TGCAGTGCTAGTTGGTTTGCAGGGAGCTCCTACGAGCAGTACTTC	-	TRBV20-1	TRBJ2-7	few
CSALRDLNEKLFF	TGCAGCGCCCTACGGGACTTAAATGAAAAACTGTTTTTT	-	TRBV29-1	TRBJ1-4	-
CASTLWSRKGNNEQFF	TGTGCCAGCACCCTCTGGAGTAGGAAGGGAAACAATGAGCAGTTCTTC	-	TRBV28	TRBJ2-1	-
CSATQGLRGYGYTF	TGCAGTGCGACCCAGGGGCTTAGAGGCTATGGCTACACCTTC	-	TRBV20-1	TRBJ1-2	few
CSGDKGGGPYEQYF	TGCAGTGGCGATAAGGGCGGGGGGCCCTACGAGCAGTACTTC	TRBD2	TRBV20-1	TRBJ2-7	-
CASSPPTGSYEQYF	TGTGCCAGCTCACCGCCGACAGGGTCTTACGAGCAGTACTTC	TRBD1	TRBV18	TRBJ2-7	-
CASSQDQGGELFF	TGTGCCAGCAGCCAAGACCAGGGTGGGGAGCTGTTTTTT	-	TRBV4-2	TRBJ2-2	few
CASSYISGTDYEQYF	TGCGCCAGCAGCTATATATCCGGGACAGACTACGAGCAGTACTTC	TRBD1	TRBV5-1	TRBJ2-7	-
CASRQTGEDTEAFF	TGTGCCAGCCGACAGACAGGGGAGGACACTGAAGCTTTCTTT	TRBD1	TRBV12-3/TRBV12-4	TRBJ1-1	-
CASSYISRLAGGGIRDTGELFF	TGTGCCAGCAGCTATATAAGCCGACTAGCGGGGGGAGGTATAAGGGACACCGGGGAGCTGTTTTTT	TRBD2	TRBV7-2	TRBJ2-2	-
CASSFKETAGIGANVLTF	TGTGCCAGCAGCTTCAAGGAGACTGCGGGGATTGGGGCCAACGTCCTGACTTTC	-	TRBV5-6	TRBJ2-6	-
CASSPGAGTMNTEAFF	TGTGCCAGCTCACCAGGGGCCGGGACTATGAACACTGAAGCTTTCTTT	-	TRBV18	TRBJ1-1	-
CASLPLAGPTDTQYF	TGCGCCAGCCTGCCTCTAGCGGGTCCCACAGATACGCAGTATTTT	TRBD2	TRBV4-1	TRBJ2-3	-
CASSPRWAVTEAFF	TGTGCCAGCTCACCTCGATGGGCCGTCACTGAAGCTTTCTTT	-	TRBV18	TRBJ1-1	-
CATSRDQLDEKLFF	TGTGCCACCAGCAGAGACCAACTCGACGAAAAACTGTTTTTT	-	TRBV15	TRBJ1-4	-
CSVSKGLAGGPNTGELFF	TGCAGCGTTTCCAAAGGACTAGCGGGGGGGCCGAACACCGGGGAGCTGTTTTTT	TRBD2	TRBV29-1	TRBJ2-2	-
CATKLQGGGTYEQYF	TGTGCCACCAAATTACAGGGAGGCGGTACCTACGAGCAGTACTTC	-	TRBV6-1	TRBJ2-7	-
CASSLGARTGELFF	TGTGCCAGCAGTTTAGGGGCCCGCACCGGGGAGCTGTTTTTT	-	TRBV28	TRBJ2-2	-
CASSDPGTYSSYEQYF	TGTGCCAGCAGTGACCCCGGGACGTATTCTTCCTACGAGCAGTACTTC	-	TRBV6-2/TRBV6-3	TRBJ2-7	-
CATSRGTRGVGQPQHF	TGTGCCACCAGCAGAGGGACCAGGGGAGTCGGTCAGCCCCAGCATTTT	-	TRBV15	TRBJ1-5	few
CASSLNTGRTEAFF	TGTGCCAGCAGCTTAAATACGGGGAGAACTGAAGCTTTCTTT	-	TRBV7-2	TRBJ1-1	many
CATSSDSGSVDTQYF	TGTGCCACCAGCAGTGATAGCGGGAGTGTAGATACGCAGTATTTT	TRBD2	TRBV15	TRBJ2-3	-
CASSQRTAGGGELFF	TGCGCCAGCAGCCAACGCACCGCTGGTGGCGGGGAGCTGTTTTTT	-	TRBV4-3	TRBJ2-2	-
CASSFQQSYEQYF	TGTGCCAGCAGTTTTCAACAGAGCTACGAGCAGTACTTC	-	TRBV7-2	TRBJ2-7	-
CASSAGGGRVGEQYF	TGTGCCAGCAGCGCCGGCGGAGGGCGCGTGGGGGAGCAGTACTTC	-	TRBV7-9	TRBJ2-7	few
CASSNFRGGRADTQYF	TGTGCCAGCAGCAATTTCCGGGGGGGCCGGGCAGATACGCAGTATTTT	TRBD2	TRBV7-2	TRBJ2-3	few
CSVESRWRELETQYF	TGCAGCGTTGAGAGTCGATGGCGGGAGTTGGAGACCCAGTACTTC	TRBD2	TRBV29-1	TRBJ2-5	-
CASSQELGGRDQETQYF	TGTGCCAGCAGCCAAGAACTGGGCGGGAGGGACCAAGAGACCCAGTACTTC	TRBD2	TRBV3-1	TRBJ2-5	-
CASSLGDRGIVETQYF	TGTGCCAGCAGCTTAGGGGACAGGGGGATCGTGGAGACCCAGTACTTC	TRBD1	TRBV7-9	TRBJ2-5	-
CASSELPHSGANVLTF	TGTGCCAGCAGTGAACTCCCTCACTCTGGGGCCAACGTCCTGACTTTC	-	TRBV6-1	TRBJ2-6	many
CASSQEWNGQGNEQYF	TGCGCCAGCAGCCAAGAGTGGAATGGACAAGGTAACGAGCAGTACTTC	-	TRBV4-3	TRBJ2-7	few
CASSRGWVNTEAFF	TGTGCCAGCAGTCGGGGGTGGGTGAACACTGAAGCTTTCTTT	-	TRBV25-1	TRBJ1-1	-
CSVDAGGIAEQYF	TGCAGCGTTGACGCGGGAGGGATAGCCGAGCAGTACTTC	TRBD2	TRBV29-1	TRBJ2-7	few